The T cell receptor beta chain under discussion was sequenced for a study of blood T cell repertoires in COVID-19. Study details: Acute and convalescent COVID-19 samples came from the United States, Italy and Spain. The analysed material was cDNA or gDNA that came from T cells, B-cell-depleted T cells, or PBMCs.

The authors' processing: Cell counts per sample came from amplifying reference gene primers. Here immunoSEQ multiplex PCR was the method, and the copy in TCRdb shows in-frame clones only, minus some. That table supplies the V and J calls and clone size; D and trimming were determined from the DNA. The repertoire holds over 250,000 clones, with about nine tenths as singletons. After removal of 5 bases from V and 4 bases from J, the junction contained 4 bases not matched to a gene. Germline-derived CDR1 and CDR2 are SGHVS and FNYEAQ. The CDR3 runs to 15 residues. The chain joins TRBV7-6 to TRBJ2-3, with 12 bases identical to TRBD2. The sequencing input was peripheral blood. The clonotype comes from a man aged 50-60 years with acute or convalescent COVID-19. CDR3 nucleotides: TGTGCCAGCAGCGCACTAGCGGGGGGATCAGATACGCAGTATTTT. It translates to CASSALAGGSDTQYF.